This T cell receptor (beta chain) was sequenced during a study of cytomegalovirus exposure and HLA in healthy donors. Study-level points and caveats: Through in vitro validation, three CMV-associated chains were shown to be specific for CMV antigens. There were fewer than 200 TCR beta chains listed as cytomegalovirus-associated. Roughly uniform depth of sequencing across donors was assumed in presence/absence analyses.

Remarks on this clone: Antigen unknown.

Germline V CDR1 and CDR2: SGHRS, YFSETQ. With 5 bases clipped from V and 5 bases from J, the junction kept 8 bases outside the gene matches. CDR3 size: 16 residues. The PCR was carried out with 60 Vbeta primers and 13 Jbeta primers. This table comes from immunoSEQ multiplex PCR, and its TCRdb copy is limited to in-frame clones, with some not included. Found here are about 120,000 clones, 50% to 65% of them singletons; the top ten hold roughly 9.7%. The sequence was obtained from a middle-aged woman in good health and CMV-seropositive. The sample consisted of PBMCs. The J gene is TRBJ2-1, the V gene TRBV5-1; 12 nucleotides agree with TRBD2. CDR3 nucleotides: TGCGCCAGCAGAAGGCTAGCGGGAGGGGGGGACAATGAGCAGTTCTTC. Amino acid sequence: CASRRLAGGGDNEQFF.